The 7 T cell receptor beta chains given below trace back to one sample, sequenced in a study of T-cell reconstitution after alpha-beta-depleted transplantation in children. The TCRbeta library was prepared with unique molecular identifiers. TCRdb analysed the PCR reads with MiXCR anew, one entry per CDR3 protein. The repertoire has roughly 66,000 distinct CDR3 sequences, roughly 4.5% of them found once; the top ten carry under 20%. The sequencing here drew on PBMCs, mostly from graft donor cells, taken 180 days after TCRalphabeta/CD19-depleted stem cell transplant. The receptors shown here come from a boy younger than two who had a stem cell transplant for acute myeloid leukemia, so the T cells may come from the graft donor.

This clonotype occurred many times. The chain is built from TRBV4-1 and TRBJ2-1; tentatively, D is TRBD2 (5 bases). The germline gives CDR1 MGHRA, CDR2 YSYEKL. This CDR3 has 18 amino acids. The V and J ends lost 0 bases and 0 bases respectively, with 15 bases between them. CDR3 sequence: CASSQDRLAWSSYNEQFF. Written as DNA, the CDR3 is TGCGCCAGCAGCCAAGATCGCCTAGCCTGGAGCTCCTACAATGAGCAGTTCTTC.

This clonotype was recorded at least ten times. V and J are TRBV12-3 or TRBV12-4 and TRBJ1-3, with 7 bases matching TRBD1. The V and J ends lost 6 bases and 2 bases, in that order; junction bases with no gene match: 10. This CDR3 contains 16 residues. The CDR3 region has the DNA TGTGCCAGCAGCTCTAACCCAGGGGGGGCTGGAAACACCATATATTTT. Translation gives CASSSNPGGAGNTIYF.

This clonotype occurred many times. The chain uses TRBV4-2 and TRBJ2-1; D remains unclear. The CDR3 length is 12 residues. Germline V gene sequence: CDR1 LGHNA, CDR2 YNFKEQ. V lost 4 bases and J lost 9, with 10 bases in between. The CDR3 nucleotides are TGTGCCAGCAGCCCTTCACCCCGTGAGCAGTTCTTC. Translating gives CASSPSPREQFF.

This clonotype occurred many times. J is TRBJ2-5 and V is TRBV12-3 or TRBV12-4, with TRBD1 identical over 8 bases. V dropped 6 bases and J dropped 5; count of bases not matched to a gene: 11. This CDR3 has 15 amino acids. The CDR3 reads CASSDGGRGQETQYF. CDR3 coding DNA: TGTGCCAGCAGCGACGGAGGCAGGGGGCAGGAGACCCAGTACTTC.

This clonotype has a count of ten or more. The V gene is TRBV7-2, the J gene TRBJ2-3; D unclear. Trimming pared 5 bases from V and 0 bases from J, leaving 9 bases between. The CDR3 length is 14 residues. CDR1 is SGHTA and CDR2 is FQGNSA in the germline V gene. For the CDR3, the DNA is TGTGCCAGCAGCCTACAGTCTAGCACAGATACGCAGTATTTT. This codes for CASSLQSSTDTQYF.

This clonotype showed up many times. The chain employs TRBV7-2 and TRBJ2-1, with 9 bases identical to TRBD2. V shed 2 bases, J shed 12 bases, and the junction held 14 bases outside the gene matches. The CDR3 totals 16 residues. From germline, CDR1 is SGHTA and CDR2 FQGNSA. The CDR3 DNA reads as TGTGCCAGCAGCTTAAGGGGCAGCGGGGGGACTACGGGGCAGTTCTTC. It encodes CASSLRGSGGTTGQFF.

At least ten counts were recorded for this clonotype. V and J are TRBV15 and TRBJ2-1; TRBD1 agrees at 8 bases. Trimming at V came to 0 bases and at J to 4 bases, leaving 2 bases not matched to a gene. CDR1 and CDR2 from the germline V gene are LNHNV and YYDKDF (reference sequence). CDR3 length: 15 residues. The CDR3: CATSREDRAYNEQFF. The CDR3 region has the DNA TGTGCCACCAGCAGAGAGGACAGGGCTTACAATGAGCAGTTCTTC.